The TCR beta chain under discussion was sequenced for a study of blood T cell repertoires in COVID-19. About the research overall: The United States, Italy and Spain provided the acute and convalescent COVID-19 samples. In each case, the material was cDNA or gDNA derived from T cells, B-cell-depleted T cells, or PBMCs.

In the source study's methods: By means of reference gene primer amplification, nucleated cell counts were estimated. The table came from immunoSEQ multiplex PCR; TCRdb's copy has only in-frame clones and leaves some out. D and trimming were read from the DNA, whereas the V and J calls and clone size are those reported in that table. There are roughly 230,000 clones in the sample; approximately 86% occur only once, and 3% to 4% lies in the top ten. The CDR3 runs to 16 residues. The germline CDR1 and CDR2 sequences are SGDLS and YYNGEE. The J segment lost 6 bases and the V segment lost 4 bases, leaving 10 bases of the junction unmatched.

Sequencing input: peripheral blood. The chain has TRBV9 and TRBJ2-2; 9 bases are a match to TRBD1. The sequence was collected from an elderly woman with acute or convalescent COVID-19. CDR3 region: CASSPRGDRAAGELFF. The DNA for the CDR3 is TGTGCCAGCAGCCCGCGAGGGGACAGGGCGGCCGGGGAGCTGTTTTTT.